This T cell receptor (beta chain) was identified in a study of OX40 agonist ivuxolimab in advanced cancers. The study's findings and limits: There were, on average, more expanded clones in CD8+ T cells than in CD4+.

Generated by immunoSEQ multiplex PCR, the TCRdb table keeps only in-frame clones and is missing some. The profile shows 80,000 to 95,000 clones, about 90% of them singletons. The germline gives CDR1 MNHNS, CDR2 SASEGT. Unmatched junction bases numbered 11, after V lost 7 bases and J lost 5 bases. The CDR3 sequence is 15 residues long. This clone was seen more than once but under ten times. Its target is not known. The chain is built from TRBV6-1 and TRBJ2-7; TRBD2 matches at 10 bases. The origin of this receptor is an adult with an advanced solid tumor such as melanoma, head and neck, liver or kidney cancer. This sample comprised CD4+ or CD8+ T cells sorted from blood, obtained in a trial of the OX40 agonist ivuxolimab. The CDR3 coding sequence is TGTGCCAGCACTCCTCCTAGCGGGAGCTCGGACGAGCAGTACTTC. Amino acids: CASTPPSGSSDEQYF.